The rows below give T cell receptor beta chains drawn from one sample of a study of monozygotic twins with inflammatory bowel disease. TCRdb reanalyzed the 5' RACE reads and collapses them to one entry per CDR3 protein, without DNA. The sample includes roughly 160,000 distinct CDR3 sequences. Sequenced input: blood. The receptors were gathered from a human donor with ulcerative colitis or Crohn's disease, or a healthy co-twin of an affected twin (not recorded which). Each CDR3 is given with its conserved first and last residue. Each record gives: J gene, clone size, V gene, CDR3 protein. Clone size, where shown, is once, few, many, or a class for clones that have expanded.

TRBJ1-4	.	TRBV6-6	CASSYDSTGEKLFF
TRBJ1-4	.	TRBV25-1	CASSEYPGEGTNEKLFF
TRBJ2-7	.	TRBV5-6	CASSLGQNDEQYF
TRBJ1-2	.	TRBV11-2	CASSFRGVGYGYTF
TRBJ2-7	medium-sized	TRBV7-2	CASSSYYEQYF
TRBJ2-5	.	TRBV15	CATSRGLAGGGETQYF
TRBJ1-4	.	TRBV2	CASKRGGEKLFF
TRBJ2-1	.	TRBV7-3	CASSLWTDNEQFF
TRBJ2-5	.	TRBV3-1	CASSQQRGAAQYF
TRBJ1-1	.	TRBV19	CASSRPQGFNTEAFF
TRBJ2-1	.	TRBV28	CASSRQRGRHGEQFF
TRBJ1-5	.	TRBV2	CASSEDPGAWQPQHF
TRBJ2-7	.	TRBV10-3	CAISRQGDEQYF
TRBJ1-4	.	TRBV4-2	CASSRDGTTNEKLFF
TRBJ2-5	.	TRBV7-2	CASRFPRGQETQYF
TRBJ1-1	.	TRBV7-2	CASTFRPGEAFF
TRBJ2-5	.	TRBV5-1	CASSAIHSGRGETQYF
TRBJ2-3	.	TRBV29-1	CSGGQETDTQYF
TRBJ2-5	.	TRBV24-1	CATEGGGLETQYF
TRBJ2-1	.	TRBV2	CASSEWGLGNEQFF
TRBJ1-6	.	TRBV28	CASSPTPLGSPLHF
TRBJ1-3	.	TRBV20-1	CSAQGDSGNTIYF
TRBJ2-2	.	TRBV5-1	CASSTKAPAGELFF
TRBJ2-3	.	TRBV5-1	CASSLGPGPHTDTQYF
TRBJ2-7	.	TRBV7-2	CASSLAASGRAVSYEQYF
TRBJ1-2	.	TRBV27	CASSLSGGYGNYGYTF
TRBJ2-3	.	TRBV28	CASSFLPGGYTDTQYF